This record covers a single TCR beta chain. The data originate from a study of OX40 agonist ivuxolimab in advanced cancers. The data were produced by immunoSEQ multiplex PCR, yet TCRdb's version contains in-frame clones alone and is incomplete. The repertoire holds tens of thousands of clones, roughly four fifths seen once, with nearly 0.7% in the top ten. Prior autoimmune disease or systemic immunosuppression barred patients. This CDR3 is built from 12 residues. CDR1 is KGHSH, CDR2 LQKENI, per germline. V lost 1 base to trimming and J lost 0 bases, with 0 bases between them. Material: CD4+ or CD8+ T cells sorted from blood, obtained in a trial of the OX40 agonist ivuxolimab. This TCR derives from an adult with an advanced solid tumor such as melanoma, head and neck, liver or kidney cancer. This chain connects TRBV18 to TRBJ2-5; D gene ambiguous. The CDR3 nucleotides are TGTGCCAGCTCACCACACCAAGAGACCCAGTACTTC. Its protein is CASSPHQETQYF.